The clone carrying this TCR beta chain was detected only once. Antigen specificity is unknown. Mismatch with germline at one junction end may stem from a read error. This specimen comes from a study of blood T cells in healthy people across ages. The study, taken as a whole, reports: There was no known CMV status for donors, so expanded clonotype changes were possibly confounded.

The CDR3 extends over 15 amino acids. The germline CDR1 and CDR2 sequences are SGDLS and YYNGEE. Together with a sample-barcoded 5' primer, a J-beta primer mix was included in a second PCR lasting roughly 6 to 12 cycles. MiXCR, run by TCRdb on the 5' RACE reads, gives a single entry per CDR3 protein. The data hold 1.8 million or so distinct CDR3 sequences, with around 42% observed a single time. Material: blood. The TCR was taken from a human donor in good health. V and J are TRBV9 and TRBJ2-1; unclear D gene. CDR3 region: CASGVAPSSYNEQFF. The CDR3 DNA reads TGTGCCAGCGGCGTAGCTCCGAGCTCCTACAATGAGCAGTTCTTC.